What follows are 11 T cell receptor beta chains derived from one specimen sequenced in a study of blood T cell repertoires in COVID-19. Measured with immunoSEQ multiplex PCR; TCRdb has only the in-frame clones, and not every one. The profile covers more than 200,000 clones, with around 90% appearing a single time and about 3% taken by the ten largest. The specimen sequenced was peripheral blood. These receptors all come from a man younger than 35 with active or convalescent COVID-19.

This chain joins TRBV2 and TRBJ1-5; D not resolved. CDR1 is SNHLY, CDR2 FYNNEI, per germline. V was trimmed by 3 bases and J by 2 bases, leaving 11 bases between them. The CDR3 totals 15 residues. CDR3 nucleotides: TGTGCCAGCAGTGAGTTATTTTCCCGCAATCAGCCCCAGCATTTT. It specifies CASSELFSRNQPQHF.

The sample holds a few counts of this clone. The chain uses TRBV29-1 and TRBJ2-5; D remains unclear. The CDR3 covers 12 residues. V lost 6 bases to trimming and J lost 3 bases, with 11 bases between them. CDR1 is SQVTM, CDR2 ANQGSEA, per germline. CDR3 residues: CSVRPPEETQYF. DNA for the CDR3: TGCAGCGTCCGTCCTCCAGAAGAGACCCAGTACTTC.

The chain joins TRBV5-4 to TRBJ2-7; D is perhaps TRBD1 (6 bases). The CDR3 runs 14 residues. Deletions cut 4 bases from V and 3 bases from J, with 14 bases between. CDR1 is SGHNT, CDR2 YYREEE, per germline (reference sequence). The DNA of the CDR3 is TGTGCCAGCAGCCCTGCCCCAGGGGACTACGAGCAGTACTTC. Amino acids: CASSPAPGDYEQYF.

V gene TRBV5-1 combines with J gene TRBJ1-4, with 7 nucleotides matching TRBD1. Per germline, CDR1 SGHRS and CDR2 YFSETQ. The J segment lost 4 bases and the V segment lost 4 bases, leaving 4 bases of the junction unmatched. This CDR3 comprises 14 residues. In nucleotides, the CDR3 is TGCGCCAGCAGCCTAGGGACAGTTAATGAAAAACTGTTTTTT. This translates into CASSLGTVNEKLFF.

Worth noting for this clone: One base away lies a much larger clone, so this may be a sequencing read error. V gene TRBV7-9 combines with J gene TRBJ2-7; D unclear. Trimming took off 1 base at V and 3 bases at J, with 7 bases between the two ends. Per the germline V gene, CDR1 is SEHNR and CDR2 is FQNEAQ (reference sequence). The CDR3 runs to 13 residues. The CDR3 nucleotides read TGTGCCAGCAGCTTAGACAGCTACTACGAGCAGTACTTC. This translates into CASSLDSYYEQYF. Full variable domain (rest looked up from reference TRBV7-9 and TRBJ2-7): DTGVSQNPRHKITKRGQNVTFRCDPISEHNRLYWYRQTLGQGPEFLTYFQNEAQLEKSRLLSDRFSAERPKGSFSTLEIQRTEQGDSAMYLCASSLDSYYEQYFGPGTRLTVT.

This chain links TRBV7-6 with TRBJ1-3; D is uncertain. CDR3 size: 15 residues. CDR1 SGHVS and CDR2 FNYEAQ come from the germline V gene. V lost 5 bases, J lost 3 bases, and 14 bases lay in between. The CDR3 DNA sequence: TGTGCCAGCAGCGTCGACGTAGCAAGTGGAAACACCATATATTTT. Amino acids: CASSVDVASGNTIYF. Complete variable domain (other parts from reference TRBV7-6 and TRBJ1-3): GAGVSQSPRYKVTKRGQDVALRCDPISGHVSLYWYRQALGQGPEFLTYFNYEAQQDKSGLPNDRFSAERPEGSISTLTIQRTEQRDSAMYRCASSVDVASGNTIYFGEGSWLTVV.

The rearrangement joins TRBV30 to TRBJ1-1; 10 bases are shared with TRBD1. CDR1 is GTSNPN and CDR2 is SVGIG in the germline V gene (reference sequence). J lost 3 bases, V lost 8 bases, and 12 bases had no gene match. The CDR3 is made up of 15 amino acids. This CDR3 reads CATSTGGASDTEAFF. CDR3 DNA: TGTGCCACATCGACAGGGGGCGCGTCGGACACTGAAGCTTTCTTT.

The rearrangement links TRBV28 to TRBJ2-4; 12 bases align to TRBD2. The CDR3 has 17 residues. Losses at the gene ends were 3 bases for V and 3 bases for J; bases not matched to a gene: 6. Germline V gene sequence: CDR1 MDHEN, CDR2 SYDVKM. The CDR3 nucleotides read TGTGCCAGCAGTTTCCCCAGACTAGCGGGAGTCAAAAACATTCAGTACTTC. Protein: CASSFPRLAGVKNIQYF.

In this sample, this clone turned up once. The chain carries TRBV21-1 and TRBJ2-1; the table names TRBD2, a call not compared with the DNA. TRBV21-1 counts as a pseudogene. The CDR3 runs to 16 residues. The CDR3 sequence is CASSKWTGGGYNEQFF. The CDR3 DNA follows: TGTGCCAGCAGCAAATGGACGGGGGGAGGGTACAATGAGCAGTTCTTC.

The CDR3 here is CASSEGMGGVPNEQFF. The CDR3 nucleotides are TGTGCCAGCAGTGAAGGAATGGGCGGGGTACCGAATGAGCAGTTCTTC. The chain carries TRBV6-4 and TRBJ2-1, with D perhaps matching TRBD2 (6 bases). CDR1 and CDR2 from the germline V gene are MRHNA and SNTAGT. The CDR3 spans 16 residues. Trimming removed 3 bases at V and 7 bases at J, with 19 bases between.

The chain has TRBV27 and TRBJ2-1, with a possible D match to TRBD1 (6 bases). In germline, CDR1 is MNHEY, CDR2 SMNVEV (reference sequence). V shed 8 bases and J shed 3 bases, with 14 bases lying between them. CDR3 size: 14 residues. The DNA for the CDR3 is TGTGCCAGCCAGGGCAGGGGTGACTACAATGAGCAGTTCTTC. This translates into CASQGRGDYNEQFF.